What follows are 31 T cell receptor beta chains derived from one specimen sequenced in a study of T cell responses to AZD1222 COVID-19 vaccine. Measured with immunoSEQ multiplex PCR; TCRdb has only the in-frame clones, and not every one. The sample lists hundreds of thousands of clones, 85% to 95% seen once, with about 1% in the top ten. The starting material was peripheral blood, obtained on day 0 of MenACWY control vaccination. The receptor set was obtained from an adult in good health.

The chain links TRBV5-5 to TRBJ1-1, with unresolved D. The CDR3 runs to 13 residues. The germline V and J ends were trimmed by 3 bases and 4 bases, with 10 bases remaining between them. Germline lookup yields CDR1 SGHKS and CDR2 YYEKEE (reference sequence). CDR3 in amino acids: CASSWGMGTEAFF. The CDR3 DNA is TGTGCCAGCAGCTGGGGTATGGGCACTGAAGCTTTCTTT.

This sequence joins TRBV7-2 and TRBJ1-5, with 7 bases identical to TRBD1. V lost 4 bases, J lost 4 bases, and 4 bases stayed unmatched. The germline V gene has CDR1 SGHTA and CDR2 FQGNSA. The CDR3 contains 14 residues. Written as DNA, the CDR3 is TGTGCCAGCAGCTGGGGACAGAATAATCAGCCCCAGCATTTT. Residues: CASSWGQNNQPQHF. Supplemented by reference TRBV7-2 and TRBJ1-5, the full variable domain reads GAGVSQSPSNKVTEKGKDVELRCDPISGHTALYWYRQSLGQGLEFLIYFQGNSAPDKSGLPSDRFSAERTGGSVSTLTIQRTQQEDSAVYLCASSWGQNNQPQHFGDGTRLSIL.

The chain combines TRBV5-1 with TRBJ1-5, with D perhaps matching TRBD1 (6 bases). Trimming took off 0 bases at V and 5 bases at J, with 9 bases between the two ends. CDR3 length: 14 amino acids. Germline loops: CDR1 SGHRS, CDR2 YFSETQ. The chain's CDR3 is CASSLGTGHQPQHF. Written as DNA, the CDR3 is TGCGCCAGCAGCTTGGGAACAGGGCATCAGCCCCAGCATTTT.

V usage is TRBV7-8 and J usage is TRBJ2-7; TRBD1 aligns across 8 bases. There are 14 residues in the CDR3. V dropped 4 bases and J dropped 4; count of bases not matched to a gene: 6. Germline CDR1 SGHVS, CDR2 FQNEAQ. The CDR3 reads CASSYDRGDYEQYF. Here the CDR3 DNA reads TGTGCCAGCAGCTACGACAGGGGCGATTACGAGCAGTACTTC.

This rearrangement joins TRBV7-2 to TRBJ1-2, with 7 bases lining up with TRBD1. V dropped 5 bases and J dropped 0; count of bases not matched to a gene: 3. The germline CDR1 and CDR2 sequences are SGHTA and FQGNSA. This CDR3 region has 14 residues. CDR3 residues: CASSGTASNYGYTF. The CDR3 DNA follows: TGTGCCAGCAGCGGGACAGCCTCTAACTATGGCTACACCTTC.

V gene TRBV7-9 combines with J gene TRBJ2-3; tentatively, D is TRBD2 (6 bases). Germline assignment: CDR1 SEHNR and CDR2 FQNEAQ (reference sequence). This CDR3 spans 18 amino acids. The V gene lost 5 bases and the J gene lost 0 bases, with 21 bases spanning the gap. The CDR3 DNA is TGTGCCAGCAGCCTTATGCCTGGACGGGGGAAGAGCACAGATACGCAGTATTTT. It translates to CASSLMPGRGKSTDTQYF. The entire variable domain, with the rest obtained from reference TRBV7-9 and TRBJ2-3, is as follows: DTGVSQNPRHKITKRGQNVTFRCDPISEHNRLYWYRQTLGQGPEFLTYFQNEAQLEKSRLLSDRFSAERPKGSFSTLEIQRTEQGDSAMYLCASSLMPGRGKSTDTQYFGPGTRLTVL.

The chain recombines TRBV2 with TRBJ2-7; D uncertain. Trimming shortened V by 1 base and J by 0 bases, and 10 bases separated the two germline ends. The CDR3 extends over 15 amino acids. Germline CDR1 is SNHLY and CDR2 is FYNNEI. The CDR3 loop reads CASSEGARSSYEQYF. As DNA, the CDR3 is TGTGCCAGCAGTGAAGGGGCCCGGAGCTCCTACGAGCAGTACTTC.

The J gene is TRBJ1-1, the V gene TRBV7-9; D gene unclear. The ends were cut back, 2 bases at V and 1 base at J, with 8 bases in the middle. CDR3 size: 14 residues. Germline V gene sequence: CDR1 SEHNR, CDR2 FQNEAQ (reference sequence). Written as DNA, the CDR3 is TGTGCCAGCAGCTTATCGTCCCCGAACACTGAAGCTTTCTTT. This translates into CASSLSSPNTEAFF.

The chain recombines TRBV19 with TRBJ1-1; D unresolved. From germline, CDR1 is LNHDA and CDR2 SQIVND (reference sequence). The germline V and J ends were trimmed by 3 bases and 5 bases, with 10 bases remaining between them. This CDR3 has 13 residues. DNA for the CDR3: TGTGCCAGTAGTATCGGAACAACGACTGAAGCTTTCTTT. It codes for CASSIGTTTEAFF.

The rearrangement links TRBV6-5 to TRBJ2-7; 7 bases are a match to TRBD1. Trimming at V came to 6 bases and at J to 3 bases, leaving 2 bases not matched to a gene. Germline-derived CDR1 and CDR2 are MNHEY and SVGAGI. The CDR3 is 12 residues long. CDR3 DNA: TGTGCCAGCAGGACAGGGCTCTACGAGCAGTACTTC. It specifies CASRTGLYEQYF.

A single count supports this clone. This sequence joins TRBV5-5 and TRBJ1-1; D call uncertain. Per germline, CDR1 SGHKS and CDR2 YYEKEE (reference sequence). This CDR3 comprises 12 residues. Trimming shortened V by 2 bases and J by 1 base, and 3 bases separated the two germline ends. The DNA for the CDR3 is TGTGCCAGCAGCTTTTCGAACACTGAAGCTTTCTTT. It translates to CASSFSNTEAFF.

The rearrangement joins TRBV24-1 to TRBJ2-3; TRBD2 matches at 8 bases. The V segment lost 4 bases and the J segment 1 base; nucleotides outside the gene matches: 3. CDR3 length equals 15 residues. CDR1 KGHDR and CDR2 SFDVKD come from the germline V gene. The CDR3 is CATSEPAGGTDTQYF. As DNA, the CDR3 is TGTGCCACCAGTGAGCCAGCGGGGGGCACAGATACGCAGTATTTT.

This chain joins TRBV30 and TRBJ2-2, with 12 bases matching TRBD1. The CDR3 is made up of 15 amino acids. Trimming cost V 5 bases and J 4 bases; bases outside gene matches: 5. Germline-derived CDR1 and CDR2 are GTSNPN and SVGIG (reference sequence). The CDR3 DNA reads TGTGCCTGGTCTAAGGGACAGGGGGCCACCGGGGAGCTGTTTTTT. Its protein is CAWSKGQGATGELFF. The full variable domain, its missing parts supplied by reference TRBV30 and TRBJ2-2, is SQTIHQWPATLVQPVGSPLSLECTVEGTSNPNLYWYRQAAGRGLQLLFYSVGIGQISSEVPQNLSASRPQDRQFILSSKKLLLSDSGFYLCAWSKGQGATGELFFGEGSRLTVL.

The chain carries TRBV5-1 and TRBJ1-1; D ambiguous. V gave up 4 bases and J gave up 5 bases, with 12 bases separating them. The CDR3 covers 13 residues. Germline values: CDR1 SGHRS, CDR2 YFSETQ. Written as DNA, the CDR3 is TGCGCCAGCAGCCTCGACGGCGGAACTGAAGCTTTCTTT. This translates into CASSLDGGTEAFF.

The count of this clone is one. The J gene is TRBJ1-5, the V gene TRBV3-1 (or the pseudogene TRBV3-2); D gene unclear. Germline CDR1 reads LGHDT; CDR2 reads YNNKEL (reference sequence). The CDR3 runs to 8 residues. The CDR3 loop reads CFFQPQHF. Here the CDR3 DNA reads TGTTTTTTTCAGCCCCAGCATTTT.

The rearrangement uses TRBV28 and TRBJ2-7, with 9 positions matching TRBD1. The CDR3 is made up of 14 amino acids. V dropped 7 bases and J dropped 0; count of bases not matched to a gene: 4. CDR1 and CDR2 (germline): MDHEN, SYDVKM. The CDR3 bases are TGTGCCAGCACCCGACAGGGGGGCTCCTACGAGCAGTACTTC. This gives the protein CASTRQGGSYEQYF.

The rearrangement links TRBV2 to TRBJ1-5; TRBD1 agrees at 7 bases. The CDR3 is made up of 14 amino acids. The V segment lost 5 bases and the J segment 6 bases; nucleotides outside the gene matches: 7. Germline V lookup: CDR1 SNHLY, CDR2 FYNNEI. CDR3 protein: CASSLQGSAQPQHF. Here the CDR3 DNA reads TGTGCCAGCAGTTTACAGGGGTCAGCTCAGCCCCAGCATTTT.

V usage is TRBV2 and J usage is TRBJ2-2, with 8 bases fitting TRBD2. This CDR3 comprises 17 residues. V dropped 11 bases and J dropped 4; count of bases not matched to a gene: 18. Germline CDR1 and CDR2: SNHLY and FYNNEI. CDR3: CALGSRVGTSTTGELFF. CDR3 DNA: TGTGCCCTAGGTTCTCGGGTAGGGACTAGTACCACCGGGGAGCTGTTTTTT. Combining the CDR3 with reference TRBV2 and TRBJ2-2 gives the whole variable domain EPEVTQTPSHQVTQMGQEVILRCVPISNHLYFYWYRQILGQKVEFLVSFYNNEISEKSEIFDDQFSVERPDGSNFTLKIRSTKLEDSAMYFCALGSRVGTSTTGELFFGEGSRLTVL.

V gene TRBV19 combines with J gene TRBJ1-1; TRBD1 agrees at 8 bases. The CDR3 has 14 residues. Per the germline V gene, CDR1 is LNHDA and CDR2 is SQIVND (reference sequence). Trimming cost V 8 bases and J 0 bases; bases outside gene matches: 5. DNA of the CDR3: TGTGCCAGTGGGTTCAGGGGGCTGAACACTGAAGCTTTCTTT. It specifies CASGFRGLNTEAFF.

This clone was found once. V and J are TRBV5-8 and TRBJ2-5, with 8 bases that match TRBD1. Trimming took 4 bases from V and 2 from J; bases not matched to a gene: 7. Germline V gives CDR1 SGHTS, CDR2 YDEGEE. The length of the CDR3 is 15 residues. The CDR3 reads CASSRRTGLQETQYF. The CDR3 nucleotides are TGTGCCAGCAGCCGACGGACAGGGCTTCAAGAGACCCAGTACTTC.

The rearrangement joins TRBV18 to TRBJ2-7, with 7 bases matching TRBD1. After removal of 3 bases from V and 2 bases from J, the junction contained 4 bases not matched to a gene. This CDR3 is 14 amino acids long. Germline CDR1 is KGHSH and CDR2 is LQKENI. In nucleotides, the CDR3 is TGTGCCAGCTCACCGGAACAGGGGCCCTACGAGCAGTACTTC. Its translation is CASSPEQGPYEQYF.

The V and J genes are TRBV7-2 and TRBJ1-6, with unresolved D. The CDR3 has 15 residues. Germline-derived CDR1 and CDR2 are SGHTA and FQGNSA. Trimming took 5 bases from V and 2 from J, leaving 10 bases between them. The CDR3 bases are TGTGCCAGCAGCCCCGGGGTGCCCTATAATTCACCCCTCCACTTT. Its translation is CASSPGVPYNSPLHF.

The genes are TRBV4-1 and TRBJ1-5; D possibly corresponds to TRBD1 (6 bases). CDR3 length equals 14 residues. Germline CDR1 is MGHRA and CDR2 is YSYEKL. Trimming took 2 bases from V and 5 from J, leaving 10 bases between them. This CDR3 is CASSQTGRDQPQHF. The CDR3 DNA reads TGCGCCAGCAGCCAAACAGGGAGAGATCAGCCCCAGCATTTT.

The V and J genes are TRBV10-3 and TRBJ1-1; possible D gene TRBD1, 6 bases. Germline lookup yields CDR1 ENHRY and CDR2 SYGVKD. This CDR3 comprises 13 residues. V lost 6 bases and J lost 1, with 9 bases in between. The CDR3 DNA reads TGTGCCATCAGAAAACAGGGGAACACTGAAGCTTTCTTT. Protein: CAIRKQGNTEAFF.

V gene TRBV19 combines with J gene TRBJ1-4; D not resolved. V was trimmed by 0 bases and J by 8 bases, leaving 13 bases between them. CDR1 and CDR2 (germline): LNHDA, SQIVND (reference sequence). The CDR3 runs 15 residues. Written as DNA, the CDR3 is TGTGCCAGTAGTATAGATCGGTCGCCCGGGGAAAAACTGTTTTTT. Its translation is CASSIDRSPGEKLFF. Together with reference TRBV19 and TRBJ1-4, the CDR3 gives the full variable domain: DGGITQSPKYLFRKEGQNVTLSCEQNLNHDAMYWYRQDPGQGLRLIYYSQIVNDFQKGDIAEGYSVSREKKESFPLTVTSAQKNPTAFYLCASSIDRSPGEKLFFGSGTQLSVL.

This CDR3 reads CASETGQRTDTQYF. CDR3 sequence (DNA): TGTGCCAGCGAAACAGGACAGCGCACAGATACGCAGTATTTT. This chain joins TRBV28 and TRBJ2-3; D might be TRBD1 (6 bases). The CDR3 runs 14 residues. V lost 8 bases to trimming and J lost 1 base, with 13 bases between them. Per the germline V gene, CDR1 is MDHEN and CDR2 is SYDVKM.

J is TRBJ1-1 and V is TRBV19, with D hard to call. The CDR3 has 15 residues. Trimming shortened V by 3 bases and J by 1 base, and 12 bases separated the two germline ends. Germline lookup yields CDR1 LNHDA and CDR2 SQIVND (reference sequence). The CDR3 DNA sequence: TGTGCCAGTAGTATGTTGGGAAGCGGGAACACTGAAGCTTTCTTT. Encoded protein: CASSMLGSGNTEAFF. Drawing the rest from reference TRBV19 and TRBJ1-1, the complete variable domain is DGGITQSPKYLFRKEGQNVTLSCEQNLNHDAMYWYRQDPGQGLRLIYYSQIVNDFQKGDIAEGYSVSREKKESFPLTVTSAQKNPTAFYLCASSMLGSGNTEAFFGQGTRLTVV.

For this clone: Additional DNA sequences in this sample encode the identical CDR3. V gene TRBV20-1 combines with J gene TRBJ2-1; D gene uncertain. The CDR3 is made up of 10 amino acids. From germline, CDR1 is DFQATT and CDR2 SNEGSKA (reference sequence). The V and J ends lost 0 bases and 7 bases respectively, with 1 base between them. CDR3 residues: CSARDNEQFF. The CDR3 DNA reads as TGCAGTGCTAGAGATAATGAGCAGTTCTTC.

The gene calls are TRBV5-6 and TRBJ2-5, with 9 bases identical to TRBD2. The V and J ends lost 4 bases and 7 bases, in that order; junction bases with no gene match: 14. This CDR3 region has 16 residues. Germline CDR1 and CDR2: SGHDT and YYEEEE. CDR3 sequence reads: CASSPASSGGLGTQYF. CDR3 DNA sequence: TGTGCCAGCAGCCCTGCAAGTAGCGGGGGACTTGGGACCCAGTACTTC.

The rearrangement links TRBV6-2 or TRBV6-3 to TRBJ1-2, with 11 bases fitting TRBD1. Trimming removed 5 bases from V and 4 bases from J; junction bases left unmatched: 3. The length of the CDR3 is 14 residues. The V gene's germline CDR1 is MNHEY and CDR2 SVGEGT. CDR3 amino acids: CASSKGQGAYGYTF. The CDR3 DNA reads TGTGCCAGCAGTAAAGGACAGGGGGCCTATGGCTACACCTTC.

For the CDR3, the DNA is TGTGCCAGCAGTTTAAACGGGAACTTAAGGGATGGCTACACCTTC. Translating it yields CASSLNGNLRDGYTF. The chain carries TRBV27 and TRBJ1-2; D gene unclear. There are 15 residues in the CDR3. The V gene lost 2 bases and the J gene lost 6 bases, with 16 bases spanning the gap. Germline assignment: CDR1 MNHEY and CDR2 SMNVEV (reference sequence).